This T cell receptor beta chain is from a study of blood T cell repertoires in COVID-19. All enrollees were roughly 18 to 89 years old and from about two dozen US areas. Produced via immunoSEQ multiplex PCR; TCRdb's table is partial and in-frame only. Found here are hundreds of thousands of clones, about 86% of them singletons; the top ten hold approximately 3%. The germline V and J ends were trimmed by 0 bases and 7 bases, with 19 bases remaining between them. CDR3 length: 17 residues. Per the germline V gene, CDR1 is SGDLS and CDR2 is YYNGEE. The sample comprised PBMCs or T cells enriched from blood (not recorded which). The sequence came from a woman in her forties or fifties in a cohort exposed to, infected with or recovered from COVID-19 (not recorded which). V is TRBV9 and J is TRBJ1-4; weak D call: TRBD1 (6 bases). The CDR3 is CASSVDPAGARVEKLFF. In DNA, the CDR3 is TGTGCCAGCAGCGTAGACCCAGCGGGGGCGCGGGTTGAAAAACTGTTTTTT. The entire variable domain, with the rest obtained from reference TRBV9 and TRBJ1-4, is as follows: DSGVTQTPKHLITATGQRVTLRCSPRSGDLSVYWYQQSLDQGLQFLIQYYNGEERAKGNILERFSAQQFPDLHSELNLSSLELGDSALYFCASSVDPAGARVEKLFFGSGTQLSVL.